Shown below are 17 T cell receptor beta chains from a single sample sequenced in a study of OX40 agonist ivuxolimab in advanced cancers. The method was immunoSEQ multiplex PCR; TCRdb's version includes in-frame clones alone and lacks a portion of them. The sample carries about 120,000 clones, approximately 92% recorded once. This sample comprised CD4+ or CD8+ T cells sorted from blood, obtained in a trial of the OX40 agonist ivuxolimab. These receptor sequences come from an adult with an advanced solid tumor such as melanoma, head and neck, liver or kidney cancer.

The V and J genes are TRBV18 and TRBJ2-7; 8 bases line up with TRBD2. This CDR3 is 14 amino acids long. V was clipped by 3 bases and J by 5 bases; unmatched bases: 6. Germline CDR1 reads KGHSH; CDR2 reads LQKENI. This CDR3 reads CASSPGGGNDEQYF. CDR3 sequence (DNA): TGTGCCAGCTCACCCGGCGGGGGGAACGACGAGCAGTACTTC.

The chain carries TRBV6-5 and TRBJ1-2; tentative D call: TRBD1 (5 bases). V lost 6 bases, J lost 5 bases, and 16 bases lay in between. In germline, CDR1 is MNHEY, CDR2 SVGAGI. CDR3 length: 14 residues. CDR3 amino acids: CASSHGDGSYGYTF. For the CDR3, the DNA is TGTGCCAGCAGCCACGGGGACGGATCTTATGGCTACACCTTC.

The chain has TRBV6-1 and TRBJ2-5; possibly TRBD2 for D (6 bases). The J call could be wrong; TRBJ2-7 is a better fit for the DNA end. Germline V gene sequence: CDR1 MNHNS, CDR2 SASEGT. CDR3 length equals 15 residues. For the CDR3, the DNA is TGTGCCAGCAGTGAAGCGACGGGAGTAGGCGACGAGCAGTACTTC. It specifies CASSEATGVGDEQYF.

The J gene is TRBJ1-2, the V gene TRBV29-1; 7 bases map to TRBD1. Trimming cost V 3 bases and J 8 bases; bases outside gene matches: 3. The CDR3 extends over 11 amino acids. Germline V gene data show CDR1 as SQVTM and CDR2 as ANQGSEA. For the CDR3, the DNA is TGCAGCGTTGAGAGGGGGCAAGGCTACACCTTC. Translated: CSVERGQGYTF. Based on the CDR3 plus reference TRBV29-1 and TRBJ1-2, the full variable domain is SAVISQKPSRDICQRGTSLTIQCQVDSQVTMMFWYRQQPGQSLTLIATANQGSEATYESGFVIDKFPISRPNLTFSTLTVSNMSPEDSSIYLCSVERGQGYTFGSGTRLTVV.

J is TRBJ2-7 and V is TRBV7-2, with 7 nucleotides matching TRBD2. J lost 5 bases, V lost 1 base, and 2 bases had no gene match. CDR3 length: 13 residues. CDR1 is SGHTA and CDR2 is FQGNSA in the germline V gene. The CDR3 spells CASSLGAGDEQYF. CDR3 nucleotides: TGTGCCAGCAGCTTAGGGGCGGGGGACGAGCAGTACTTC.

The rearrangement joins TRBV28 to TRBJ2-7; 8 bases line up with TRBD2. The V gene end was trimmed by 5 bases and the J gene end by 1 base; junction bases not matched to a gene: 1. The CDR3 spans 13 residues. Germline lookup yields CDR1 MDHEN and CDR2 SYDVKM. CDR3 bases: TGTGCCAGCAGTGCGGGGGGATCCTACGAGCAGTACTTC. It is translated as CASSAGGSYEQYF.

The chain joins TRBV2 to TRBJ2-5, with a tentative D call TRBD2 (5 bases). V lost 7 bases and J lost 4, with 7 bases in between. Germline V gene sequence: CDR1 SNHLY, CDR2 FYNNEI. The CDR3 has 11 residues. The CDR3 here is CASTAGETQYF. CDR3 nucleotide sequence: TGTGCCAGCACGGCGGGAGAGACCCAGTACTTC.

J is TRBJ2-7 and V is TRBV28; 7 nucleotides agree with TRBD1. The length of the CDR3 is 12 residues. CDR1 MDHEN and CDR2 SYDVKM come from the germline V gene. The V gene end was trimmed by 6 bases and the J gene end by 6 bases; junction bases not matched to a gene: 5. The CDR3 sequence is CASRQGTVEQYF. CDR3 nucleotide sequence: TGTGCCAGCAGACAAGGGACAGTCGAGCAGTACTTC.

The chain couples TRBV6-6 to TRBJ2-1; possibly TRBD2 for D (7 bases). Per germline, CDR1 MNHNY and CDR2 SVGAGI (reference sequence). The CDR3 is 15 residues long. V was pared by 4 bases and J by 10 bases, with 20 bases between. CDR3 DNA sequence: TGTGCCAGCAGTTCCCCGGGGGGCACCCAGGGGGAGCAGTTCTTC. Protein product: CASSSPGGTQGEQFF.

The chain carries TRBV29-1 and TRBJ2-3; the match to TRBD2 covers 9 bases. V gave up 5 bases and J gave up 5 bases; unmatched junction bases: 5. CDR3 size: 13 residues. The V gene's germline CDR1 is SQVTM and CDR2 ANQGSEA. The chain's CDR3 is CSVRGGGQDTQYF. For the CDR3, the DNA is TGCAGCGTTCGCGGGGGGGGCCAAGATACGCAGTATTTT.

The chain couples TRBV6-1 to TRBJ1-4, with no clear D. This CDR3 has 13 residues. Trimming cost V 6 bases and J 8 bases, with 13 bases left between them. The germline gives CDR1 MNHNS, CDR2 SASEGT. The DNA of the CDR3 is TGTGCCAGCAGCCCCCAAGAGATAGAAAAACTGTTTTTT. This codes for CASSPQEIEKLFF.

This rearrangement joins TRBV28 to TRBJ1-3; D not certain. Germline V gives CDR1 MDHEN, CDR2 SYDVKM. The CDR3 runs to 18 residues. V was cut by 3 bases and J by 2 bases, with 20 bases left in between. DNA for the CDR3: TGTGCCAGCAGTTTGCTCGGGGTTGGGAGTCGGGCTGGAAACACCATATATTTT. It specifies CASSLLGVGSRAGNTIYF.

The chain links TRBV6-5 to TRBJ2-5; 7 bases line up with TRBD1. The CDR3 spans 15 residues. V gave up 0 bases and J gave up 5 bases; unmatched junction bases: 6. The germline CDR1 and CDR2 sequences are MNHEY and SVGAGI. CDR3 sequence reads: CASSYSTGDGETQYF. The CDR3, as DNA: TGTGCCAGCAGTTACTCAACAGGGGACGGGGAGACCCAGTACTTC.

This chain connects TRBV4-2 to TRBJ2-7; TRBD1 is a possible D gene (6 bases). The V end lost 3 bases, the J end lost 3 bases, and 9 bases lay between the germline ends. Germline V gene lookup returns CDR1 LGHNA and CDR2 YNFKEQ. This CDR3 contains 13 residues. The CDR3 nucleotides are TGTGCCAGCAGCCAGGGGGCAGTCTACGAGCAGTACTTC. Amino acids: CASSQGAVYEQYF.

The chain has TRBV20-1 and TRBJ2-3, with unresolved D. CDR1 and CDR2 (germline): DFQATT, SNEGSKA (reference sequence). V shed 5 bases and J shed 8 bases, with 11 bases lying between them. The CDR3 length is 11 residues. The CDR3 protein is CSAEAAPTQYF. CDR3 DNA: TGCAGTGCTGAGGCCGCCCCTACGCAGTATTTT.

The rearrangement links TRBV7-2 to TRBJ2-2; no definite D call. V lost 5 bases to trimming and J lost 5 bases, with 9 bases between them. In germline, CDR1 is SGHTA, CDR2 FQGNSA. The CDR3 totals 13 residues. The CDR3 loop is CASSPLGTGELFF. The DNA of the CDR3 is TGTGCCAGCAGCCCACTGGGGACCGGGGAGCTGTTTTTT.

The chain has TRBV28 and TRBJ2-2, with D perhaps matching TRBD2 (7 bases). The CDR3 loop spans 16 amino acids. Germline values: CDR1 MDHEN, CDR2 SYDVKM. V gave up 2 bases and J gave up 4 bases, with 14 bases separating them. As DNA, the CDR3 is TGTGCCAGCAGTTTAGGGGGGGCCCCGGGCACCGGGGAGCTGTTTTTT. This sequence encodes CASSLGGAPGTGELFF.